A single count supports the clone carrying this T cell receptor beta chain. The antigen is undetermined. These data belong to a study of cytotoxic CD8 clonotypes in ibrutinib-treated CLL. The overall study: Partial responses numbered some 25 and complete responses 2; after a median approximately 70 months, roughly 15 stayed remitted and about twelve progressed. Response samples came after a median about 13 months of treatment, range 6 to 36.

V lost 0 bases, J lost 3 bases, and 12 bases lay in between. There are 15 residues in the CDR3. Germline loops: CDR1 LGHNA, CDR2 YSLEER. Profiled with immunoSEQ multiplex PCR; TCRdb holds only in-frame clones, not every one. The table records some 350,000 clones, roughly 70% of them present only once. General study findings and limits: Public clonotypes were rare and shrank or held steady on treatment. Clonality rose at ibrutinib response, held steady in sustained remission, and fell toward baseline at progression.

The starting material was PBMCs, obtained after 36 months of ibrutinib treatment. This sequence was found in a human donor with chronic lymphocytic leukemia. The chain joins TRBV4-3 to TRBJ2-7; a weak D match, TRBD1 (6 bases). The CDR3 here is CASSQDWDKNYEQYF. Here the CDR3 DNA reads TGCGCCAGCAGCCAAGACTGGGACAAAAACTACGAGCAGTACTTC.